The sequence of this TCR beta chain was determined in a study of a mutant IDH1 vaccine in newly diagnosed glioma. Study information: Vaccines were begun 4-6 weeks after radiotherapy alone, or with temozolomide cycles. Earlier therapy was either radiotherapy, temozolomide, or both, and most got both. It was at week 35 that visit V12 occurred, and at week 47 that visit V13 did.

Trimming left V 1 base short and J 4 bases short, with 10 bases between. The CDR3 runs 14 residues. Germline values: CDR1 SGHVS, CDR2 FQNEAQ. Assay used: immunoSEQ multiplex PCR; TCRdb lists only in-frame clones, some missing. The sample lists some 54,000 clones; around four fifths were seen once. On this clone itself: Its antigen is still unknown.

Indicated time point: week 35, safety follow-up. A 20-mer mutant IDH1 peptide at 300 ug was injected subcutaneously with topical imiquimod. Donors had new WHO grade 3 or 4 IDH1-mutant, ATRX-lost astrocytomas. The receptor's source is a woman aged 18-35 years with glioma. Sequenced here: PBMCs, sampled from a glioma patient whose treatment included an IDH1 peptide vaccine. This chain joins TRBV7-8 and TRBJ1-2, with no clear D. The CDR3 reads CASSLEAGSYGYTF. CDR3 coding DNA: TGTGCCAGCAGCTTAGAAGCAGGCTCCTATGGCTACACCTTC.